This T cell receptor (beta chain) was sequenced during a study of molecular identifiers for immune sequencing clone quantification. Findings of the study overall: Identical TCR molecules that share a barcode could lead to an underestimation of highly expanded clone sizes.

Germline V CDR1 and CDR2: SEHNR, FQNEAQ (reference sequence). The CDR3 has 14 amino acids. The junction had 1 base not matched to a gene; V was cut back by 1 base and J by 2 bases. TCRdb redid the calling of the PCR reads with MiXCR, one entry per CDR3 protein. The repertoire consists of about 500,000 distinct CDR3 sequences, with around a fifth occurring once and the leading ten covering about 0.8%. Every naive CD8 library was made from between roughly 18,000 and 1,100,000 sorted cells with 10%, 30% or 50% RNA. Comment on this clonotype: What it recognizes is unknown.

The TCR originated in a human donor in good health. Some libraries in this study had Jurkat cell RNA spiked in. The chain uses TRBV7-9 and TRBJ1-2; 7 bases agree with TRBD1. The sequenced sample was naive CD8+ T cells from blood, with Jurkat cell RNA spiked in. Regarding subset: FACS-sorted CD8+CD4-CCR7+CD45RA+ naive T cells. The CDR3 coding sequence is TGTGCCAGCAGCTTAGAGACAGGGAACTATGGCTACACCTTC. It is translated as CASSLETGNYGYTF.